One T cell receptor (beta chain) is described in this entry. These data belong to a study of blood T cell repertoires in COVID-19. Whole-study context: The cDNA or gDNA used as material had been derived from T cells, B-cell-depleted T cells, or PBMCs.

Measured with immunoSEQ multiplex PCR; TCRdb has only the in-frame clones, and not every one. The table shows 180,000 or so clones, with approximately 85% occurring only once. In germline, CDR1 is SGHRS, CDR2 YFSETQ. The CDR3 covers 13 residues. Trimming pared 1 base from V and 5 bases from J, leaving 9 bases between. Specimen: peripheral blood. The TCR comes from a woman aged 55-70 years with acute or convalescent COVID-19. This chain links TRBV5-1 with TRBJ2-5, with D hard to call. CDR3 sequence (DNA): TGCGCCAGCAGCTTGTTCGGTTTGGAGACCCAGTACTTC. Protein sequence: CASSLFGLETQYF. The entire variable domain, with the rest obtained from reference TRBV5-1 and TRBJ2-5, is as follows: KAGVTQTPRYLIKTRGQQVTLSCSPISGHRSVSWYQQTPGQGLQFLFEYFSETQRNKGNFPGRFSGRQFSNSRSEMNVSTLELGDSALYLCASSLFGLETQYFGPGTRLLVL.